The rows below give T cell receptor beta chains drawn from one sample of a study of a mutant IDH1 vaccine in newly diagnosed glioma. These receptors' targets are unknown. Using immunoSEQ multiplex PCR, the repertoire was profiled, and TCRdb retains in-frame clones only, with some absent. The profile covers tens of thousands of clones, with 65% to 90% appearing a single time and roughly 3.2% taken by the ten largest. The specimen comprised PBMCs, sampled from a glioma patient whose treatment included an IDH1 peptide vaccine. The receptors come from a woman aged 18 to 35 with glioma. Some clones in this sample may be carry-over from other donors' samples. CDR3s include the opening cysteine and the closing phenylalanine or tryptophan. The D gene is left open where the match is weak. Not all rows give a size; the values are once, few, many and, for expanded clones, a class.

CASMNRGRTEAFF | TRBJ1-1 | TRBV6-5 | once | TRBD1
CASRIGGGARGYTF | TRBJ1-2 | TRBV13 | - | -
CASSLLGVQSPLHF | TRBJ1-6 | TRBV5-6 | - | -
CASSHYVGPYNEQFF | TRBJ2-1 | TRBV4-1 | - | -
CASSDSDRGDDRGNEKLFF | TRBJ1-4 | TRBV6-4 | - | TRBD1
CAAGGLAGEDTQYF | TRBJ2-3 | TRBV27 | - | TRBD2
CASSASPPGDRGGYGYTF | TRBJ1-2 | TRBV6-1 | - | TRBD1
CASSPGTVNTGELFF | TRBJ2-2 | TRBV7-8 | - | TRBD1
CASIPWGIGDTGELFF | TRBJ2-2 | TRBV6-6 | once | -
CAWRAPGLGSNEQYF | TRBJ2-7 | TRBV30 | - | -
CASSLETTVNTEAFF | TRBJ1-1 | TRBV5-1 | once | -
CASSPIGRDYGYTF | TRBJ1-2 | TRBV6-5 | - | -
CAWSVPGGLGGNTIYF | TRBJ1-3 | TRBV30 | - | -
CASSLDGTSGNTIYF | TRBJ1-3 | TRBV5-1 | - | -
CAISESSTGNYGYTF | TRBJ1-2 | TRBV10-3 | - | -
CASSLAGTAETQYF | TRBJ2-5 | TRBV5-1 | - | -
CASGDRGPSNQPQHF | TRBJ1-5 | TRBV6-6 | once | -